A selection of T cell receptor beta chains follows, all from one sample in a study of regulatory T cells in long-lasting Graves disease. In TCRdb, the multiplex PCR reads were re-called with MiXCR into one record per CDR3 protein. The sample holds approximately 480,000 distinct CDR3 sequences; around 15% are singletons and the top ten take 9% to 15%. These data are also associated with another study on T cells in Graves' hyperthyroidism and ophthalmopathy.

Sequences were derived from peripheral blood mononuclear cells (PBMCs), sampled at new diagnosis, from a patient treated with antithyroid drugs. These receptor sequences come from a man aged 35-49 years with Graves disease. Each CDR3 is given with its conserved first and last residue. The order of the fields is V gene, D gene, J gene, clone size, CDR3 protein, CDR3 DNA. The D gene is left open where the match is weak. The listing skips clone size in some rows; elsewhere it reads once, few, many or a size class.

>TRBV12-3/TRBV12-4|TRBD2|TRBJ2-1|many
CASSLWGGGNEQFF
TGTGCCAGCAGTTTATGGGGGGGGGGCAATGAGCAGTTCTTC
>TRBV2|.|TRBJ1-5|many
CASRGRPVSNQPQHF
TGTGCCAGCAGGGGGCGGCCAGTCAGCAATCAGCCCCAGCATTTT
>TRBV7-9|.|TRBJ2-5|few
CASSSPTDQETQYF
TGTGCCAGCAGCTCCCCGACTGACCAAGAGACCCAGTACTTC
>TRBV7-3|TRBD2|TRBJ2-1|many
CASSLMGPSGYNEQFF
TGTGCCAGCAGCTTAATGGGGCCTAGCGGTTACAATGAGCAGTTCTTC
>TRBV5-1|TRBD1|TRBJ1-4|few
CASSLFPGQDLSNEKLFF
TGCGCCAGCAGCTTGTTCCCGGGACAGGATTTATCTAATGAAAAACTGTTTTTT
>TRBV19|TRBD1|TRBJ2-7|few
CASSFRGGPNSYEQYF
TGTGCCAGTAGTTTCAGAGGGGGCCCTAACTCCTACGAGCAGTACTTC
>TRBV30|.|TRBJ1-2|.
CAWSDPSFLYYGYTF
TGTGCCTGGAGTGATCCTTCGTTTCTCTACTATGGCTACACCTTC
>TRBV25-1|.|TRBJ2-1|.
CASSEGGDNYNEQFF
TGTGCCAGCAGTGAAGGGGGGGACAACTACAATGAGCAGTTCTTC
>TRBV6-1|.|TRBJ2-4|few
CASSNLGGGLLFF
TGTGCCAGCAGTAATCTTGGGGGGGGGCTTCTTTTTTTC
>TRBV6-1|.|TRBJ1-2|many
CASSPSPSLSYGYTF
TGTGCCAGCAGTCCCAGTCCATCACTGTCCTATGGCTACACCTTC
>TRBV12-3/TRBV12-4|TRBD1|TRBJ1-5|.
CANRKAQGRNQPQHF
TGTGCCAACAGAAAAGCACAGGGGCGCAATCAGCCCCAGCATTTT
>TRBV30|.|TRBJ2-1|many
CAWSVRSGYNEQFF
TGTGCCTGGAGTGTACGTAGCGGATACAATGAGCAGTTCTTC
>TRBV3-1|.|TRBJ2-5|.
CASSYRTETQYF
TGTGCCAGCAGCTACAGGACGGAGACCCAGTACTTC
>TRBV5-6|.|TRBJ2-5|.
CASSLGEIQYF
TGTGCCAGCAGCTTGGGAGAGATCCAGTACTTC
>TRBV2|TRBD1|TRBJ2-7|many
CASTGDSSYEQYF
TGTGCCAGCACCGGGGACAGCTCCTACGAGCAGTACTTC
>TRBV2|.|TRBJ2-7|many
CASSELSGEQYF
TGTGCCAGCAGTGAACTTTCGGGCGAGCAGTACTTC
>TRBV11-2|TRBD1|TRBJ2-3|many
CASSLDRGSTDTQYF
TGTGCCAGCAGCCTGGACAGGGGCTCCACAGATACGCAGTATTTT
>TRBV7-9|TRBD2|TRBJ2-1|few
CASSLAVTSGRQDEQFF
TGTGCCAGCAGCTTAGCGGTCACTAGCGGGAGACAAGATGAGCAGTTCTTC
>TRBV2|.|TRBJ2-5|many
CASSVLEDVDF
TGTGCCAGCAGTGTTCTTGAAGACGTCGACTTC
>TRBV29-1|TRBD1|TRBJ2-7|few
CSVQRTGGPSEQYF
TGCAGCGTACAACGGACAGGGGGCCCCTCCGAGCAGTACTTC
>TRBV19|TRBD1|TRBJ1-1|few
CASRERTGMNTEAFF
TGTGCCAGTAGAGAGAGGACAGGGATGAACACTGAAGCTTTCTTT
>TRBV3-1|.|TRBJ1-2|.
CASSQASGGRGYTF
TGTGCCAGCAGCCAAGCGTCTGGGGGCAGAGGCTACACCTTC
>TRBV27|TRBD1|TRBJ2-3|.
CASRPQDRGITDTQYF
TGTGCCAGCAGGCCACAGGACAGGGGTATTACAGATACGCAGTATTTT
>TRBV28|.|TRBJ2-1|.
CASSAPSTGYNEQFF
TGTGCCAGCAGTGCCCCGTCGACAGGATACAATGAGCAGTTCTTC
>TRBV19|.|TRBJ2-1|many
CASSPFLGVSSYNEQFF
TGTGCCAGTAGCCCTTTTCTTGGCGTAAGCTCCTACAATGAGCAGTTCTTC
>TRBV6-9|.|TRBJ1-4|.
CASSYSPAFATNEKLFF
TGTGCCAGCAGTTACTCCCCCGCCTTCGCAACTAATGAAAAACTGTTTTTT
>TRBV20-1|.|TRBJ2-5|many
CSAREPQHLGGQTQYF
TGCAGTGCTAGAGAGCCCCAGCACCTGGGGGGGCAGACCCAGTACTTC
>TRBV3-1|TRBD1|TRBJ1-1|many
CASSPVGTANTEAFF
TGTGCCAGCAGCCCCGTGGGGACAGCGAACACTGAAGCTTTCTTT
>TRBV6-1|.|TRBJ2-3|many
CASSEVASRRTDTQYF
TGTGCCAGCAGTGAAGTGGCTAGTCGCCGCACAGATACGCAGTATTTT
>TRBV18|.|TRBJ2-7|few
CASSNGGVGEQYF
TGTGCCAGCTCTAACGGAGGGGTCGGCGAGCAGTACTTC
>TRBV28|.|TRBJ2-3|.
CATFPRASQYF
TGTGCCACCTTCCCTAGAGCCTCACAGTATTTT
>TRBV6-1|.|TRBJ1-1|many
CASRQRDGNTEAFF
TGTGCCAGCAGACAACGGGACGGGAACACTGAAGCTTTCTTT
>TRBV24-1|TRBD2|TRBJ2-2|many
CATSEAGTSGLITGELFF
TGTGCCACCAGTGAGGCCGGGACTAGCGGACTGATCACCGGGGAGCTGTTTTTT
>TRBV29-1|.|TRBJ1-2|.
CSVEDGRNYGYTF
TGCAGCGTTGAAGACGGAAGAAACTATGGCTACACCTTC
>TRBV20-1|TRBD2|TRBJ2-1|many
CSARALFEREIPENEQFF
TGCAGTGCTAGAGCCCTGTTCGAGCGGGAGATCCCTGAGAATGAGCAGTTCTTC
>TRBV20-1|TRBD1|TRBJ2-7|many
CSAIDRGWQYF
TGCAGTGCTATCGACAGGGGATGGCAGTACTTC
>TRBV27|.|TRBJ2-1|many
CASSLNSRHSYNEQFF
TGTGCCAGCAGTTTAAACTCTCGGCACTCCTACAATGAGCAGTTCTTC
>TRBV6-2/TRBV6-3|.|TRBJ2-7|many
CASSGHGVSYEQYF
TGTGCCAGCAGTGGGCACGGTGTTTCCTACGAGCAGTACTTC
>TRBV19|TRBD1|TRBJ1-5|few
CASSSQGGVQPQHF
TGTGCCAGTAGTTCCCAGGGGGGGGTCCAGCCCCAGCATTTT
>TRBV24-1|TRBD2|TRBJ2-1|many
CATTSWGGEQFF
TGTGCCACCACCTCCTGGGGGGGTGAGCAGTTCTTC
>TRBV12-3/TRBV12-4|TRBD2|TRBJ2-1|many
CASSLNKGGLAGGPISYNEQFF
TGTGCCAGCAGTTTAAATAAAGGGGGACTAGCGGGAGGACCGATATCCTACAATGAGCAGTTCTTC
>TRBV20-1|.|TRBJ1-1|few
CSARALGDTEAFF
TGCAGTGCTAGAGCTCTGGGGGACACTGAAGCTTTCTTT
>TRBV27|TRBD2|TRBJ2-7|many
CASSSWTSGSEQYF
TGTGCCAGCAGTTCATGGACTAGCGGGAGCGAGCAGTACTTC
>TRBV5-1|TRBD1|TRBJ2-7|many
CASSRDRNVHEQYF
TGCGCCAGCAGCCGGGACAGGAATGTCCACGAGCAGTACTTC
>TRBV12-3/TRBV12-4|.|TRBJ1-4|many
CASSRRRNEKLFF
TGTGCCAGCAGTCGACGGCGGAATGAAAAACTGTTTTTT
>TRBV12-5|.|TRBJ1-5|.
CAHWEGIYSNQPQHF
TGTGCCCATTGGGAGGGGATTTATAGCAATCAGCCCCAGCATTTT
>TRBV5-5|.|TRBJ1-1|many
CASTGGGRVNTEAFF
TGTGCCAGTACAGGAGGGGGGAGGGTGAACACTGAAGCTTTCTTT
>TRBV28|.|TRBJ2-3|many
CASSFGATDTDTQYF
TGTGCCAGCAGTTTCGGAGCGACCGACACAGATACGCAGTATTTT
>TRBV7-2|TRBD1|TRBJ2-1|many
CASRKDRLQGNEQFF
TGTGCCAGCAGGAAGGACAGGCTTCAGGGCAATGAGCAGTTCTTC
>TRBV12-3/TRBV12-4|TRBD1|TRBJ2-1|many
CASSLKTGRQFF
TGTGCCAGCAGCCTCAAGACAGGGCGGCAGTTCTTC
>TRBV6-1|.|TRBJ1-1|many
CALGGIGSEAFF
TGTGCCCTCGGGGGTATTGGGTCTGAAGCTTTCTTT
>TRBV11-2|TRBD2|TRBJ2-1|once
CASSPWTSGGSNEQFF
TGTGCCAGCAGCCCCTGGACTAGCGGGGGATCCAATGAGCAGTTCTTC
>TRBV5-1|TRBD1|TRBJ2-2|.
CASSLAGQGGPGELFF
TGCGCCAGCAGCTTGGCGGGACAGGGGGGACCCGGGGAGCTGTTTTTT
>TRBV12-3/TRBV12-4|TRBD2|TRBJ2-5|.
CASSQGASGSGETQYF
TGTGCCAGCAGCCAAGGGGCTAGCGGGAGTGGAGAGACCCAGTACTTC
>TRBV11-3|TRBD1|TRBJ2-1|many
CASSFRRQGDNRFF
TGTGCCAGCAGCTTTCGTAGACAGGGCGATAATCGGTTCTTC